Described below is a single TCR beta chain sequence and its context. Antigen: not known. There are 14 residues in the CDR3. Trimming stripped 2 bases from V and 5 bases from J, with 10 bases between. The second PCR ran roughly 6 to 11 cycles with a sample-barcoded 5' primer and J-beta primers. Via MiXCR, TCRdb re-called the 5' RACE reads, giving one row per CDR3 protein. The table shows 650,000 to 800,000 distinct CDR3 sequences, with under 45% occurring only once. The sample belongs to a study of blood T cells in healthy people across ages. Study findings and constraints: Unsorted PBMCs prevented conclusive naive versus antigen-experienced comparison. In long-lived donors, naive CD4+ cell counts and diversity exceeded those of aged donors.

The chain combines TRBV12-3 or TRBV12-4 with TRBJ1-5; possibly TRBD1 for D (5 bases). Sequencing input: blood. The source is a man between 60 and 75 years old in good health. The CDR3 loop reads CASSLRGVDQPQHF. The DNA for the CDR3 is TGTGCCAGCAGTTTACGGGGGGTAGATCAGCCCCAGCATTTT.